The T cell receptor beta chain described here comes from a study of shared clonotypes between healthy human individuals (TCRdb year 2020). As for the study more broadly: The cohort included three men and a couple of women between 18 and 49 years of age. Leukapheresis yielded between about 0.85 and 9 billion PBMCs per donor. The study deeply sequenced blood TCR repertoires of five healthy adults to estimate repertoire size and the extent of clonotype sharing between individuals. Libraries were prepared and TCR repertoires were sequenced by different laboratories using diverse techniques, in order to increase sequencing depth and limit assay-specific biases.

TCR CDR3 regions were amplified from genomic DNA by multiplex PCR using the deep immunoSEQ assay. For each cell subset, the extracted genomic DNA was distributed evenly across all wells of several immunoSEQ 96-well plates, and each plate served as one replicate. For unsorted PBMC, roughly 270 ng genomic DNA, equal to 30,000 or so T cell genomes, was loaded into each replicate PCR. Ten immunoSEQ deep assay plates were used to sequence the unsorted PBMC genomic DNA. Purified libraries were quantified with a Qubit 3.0 fluorometer, sized on a Bioanalyzer 2100, and re-quantified with the KAPA Library Quantification kit. Every immunoSEQ 96-well plate was sequenced on a dedicated single-read 150-cycle Illumina NextSeq 550 flow cell. The authors' pipeline ran thus. The immunoSEQ output contained only junctional sequences without quality scores, so filtering could not match that applied to full-length reads. Sequences were annotated with PyIR, a Python wrapper for IgBLAST v1.9, using IMGT germline references to assign V/J genes and CDR3. Reads were filtered out if the reads had weak V/J assignments (E-value above 1e-6), no CDR3, stop codons, out-of-frame junctions, or ambiguous translated residues. V3J clonotypes were defined as sequences sharing an identical inferred V gene, J gene, and CDR3 amino acid sequence. Percentage overlap between repertoires was calculated by dividing the number of shared unique clonotypes by the size of the smaller repertoire. Repertoire richness was assessed with RTK rarefaction, the Chao1 estimator, and Recon v2.1 estimates of unobserved clonotypes. Drawn from immuneACCESS, this table holds only the in-frame rearrangements with V and J called that TCRdb kept. Clones are partly lost; checked studies trace under half to an unresolved V gene and leave the rest unexplained. V and J calls and clone size are as listed in that table; D and trimming were resolved from the DNA. Present in this sample are fewer than 500,000 clones, roughly 85% of which were seen just once. The ten largest clones add up to 12% of the sample.

On this clone: No cognate antigen has been identified for it. No base quality information exists; no much larger clone differs at one position.

The donors were healthy, HIV-negative adults who had no recently reported acute infections or vaccinations. Every donor was a Caucasian adult residing in Nashville, Tennessee, USA. For unsorted samples, 90 million or so PBMCs were counted, and genomic DNA was extracted using the QIAamp DNA Blood Mini kit. Blood was obtained by leukapheresis, after which PBMCs were separated by Ficoll-Histopaque density gradient centrifugation and cryopreserved in liquid nitrogen vapor phase. What the authors observed across the whole study: Pairwise subsampling indicated that sequencing depth was expected to affect the degree of clonotype sharing among donors. The small number of donors limited the genetic and exposure-history diversity represented. Sampling was restricted to blood, and TCR repertoires in tissues likely differ from the TCR repertoires found in blood.

Sequenced material: PBMCs. The clonotype comes from a woman aged 35 to 49 in good health. Some clones in this sample may be carry-over from other donors' samples.

The nucleotides read TGCGCCAGCAGCCAAGATGACAGGCCGACGAACAATGAGCAGTTCTTC. This gives the protein CASSQDDRPTNNEQFF. This chain joins TRBV4-1 to TRBJ2-1, and TRBD1 may be the D gene, going by 6 matching bases. A distance of 14 bases separates the germline ends of V and J, which lose 0 bases and 5 bases respectively. The CDR3 numbers 16 residues from cysteine through phenylalanine. The sequence is cut down to CDR3 DNA, 48 bases in frame from base 1. CDR1 and CDR2 were assigned from the germline V gene as MGHRA and YSYEKL.